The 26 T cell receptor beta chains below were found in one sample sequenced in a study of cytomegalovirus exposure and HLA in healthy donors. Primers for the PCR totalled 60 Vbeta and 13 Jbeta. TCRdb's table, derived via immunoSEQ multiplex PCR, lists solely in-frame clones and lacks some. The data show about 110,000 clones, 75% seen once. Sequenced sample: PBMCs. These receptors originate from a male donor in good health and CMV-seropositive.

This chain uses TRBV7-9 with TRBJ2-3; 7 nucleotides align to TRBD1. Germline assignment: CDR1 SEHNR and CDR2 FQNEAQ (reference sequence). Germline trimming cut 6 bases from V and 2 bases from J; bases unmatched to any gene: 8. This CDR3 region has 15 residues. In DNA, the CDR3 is TGTGCCAGCAGTACCAGACAGGGTAACACAGATACGCAGTATTTT. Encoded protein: CASSTRQGNTDTQYF.

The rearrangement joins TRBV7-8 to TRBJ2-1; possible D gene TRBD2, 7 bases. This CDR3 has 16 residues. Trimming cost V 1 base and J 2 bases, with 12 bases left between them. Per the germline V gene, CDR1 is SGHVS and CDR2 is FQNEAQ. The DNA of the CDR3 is TGTGCCAGCAGCTTAGAGGGGCGGGGGCCCTACAATGAGCAGTTCTTC. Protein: CASSLEGRGPYNEQFF.

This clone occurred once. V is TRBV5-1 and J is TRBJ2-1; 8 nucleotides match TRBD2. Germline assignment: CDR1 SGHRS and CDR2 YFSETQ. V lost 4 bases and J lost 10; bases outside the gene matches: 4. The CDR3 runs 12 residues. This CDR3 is CASSRTSSEQFF. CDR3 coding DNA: TGCGCCAGCAGCCGGACTAGCAGCGAGCAGTTCTTC. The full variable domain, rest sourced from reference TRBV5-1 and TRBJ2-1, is KAGVTQTPRYLIKTRGQQVTLSCSPISGHRSVSWYQQTPGQGLQFLFEYFSETQRNKGNFPGRFSGRQFSNSRSEMNVSTLELGDSALYLCASSRTSSEQFFGPGTRLTVL.

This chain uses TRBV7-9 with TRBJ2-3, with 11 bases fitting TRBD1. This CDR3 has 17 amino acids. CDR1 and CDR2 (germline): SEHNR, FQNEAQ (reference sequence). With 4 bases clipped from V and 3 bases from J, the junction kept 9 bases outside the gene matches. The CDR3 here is CASSSTRTGGGTDTQYF. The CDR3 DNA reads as TGTGCCAGCAGCTCGACTAGGACAGGGGGCGGTACAGATACGCAGTATTTT. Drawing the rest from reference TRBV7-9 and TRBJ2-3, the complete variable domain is DTGVSQNPRHKITKRGQNVTFRCDPISEHNRLYWYRQTLGQGPEFLTYFQNEAQLEKSRLLSDRFSAERPKGSFSTLEIQRTEQGDSAMYLCASSSTRTGGGTDTQYFGPGTRLTVL.

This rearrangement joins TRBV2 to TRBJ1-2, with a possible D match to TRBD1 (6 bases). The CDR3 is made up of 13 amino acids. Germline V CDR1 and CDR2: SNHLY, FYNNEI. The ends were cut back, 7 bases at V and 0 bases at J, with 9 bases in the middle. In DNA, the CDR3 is TGTGCCAGCATACGACAGGCTAACTATGGCTACACCTTC. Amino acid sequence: CASIRQANYGYTF. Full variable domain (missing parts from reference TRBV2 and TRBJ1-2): EPEVTQTPSHQVTQMGQEVILRCVPISNHLYFYWYRQILGQKVEFLVSFYNNEISEKSEIFDDQFSVERPDGSNFTLKIRSTKLEDSAMYFCASIRQANYGYTFGSGTRLTVV.

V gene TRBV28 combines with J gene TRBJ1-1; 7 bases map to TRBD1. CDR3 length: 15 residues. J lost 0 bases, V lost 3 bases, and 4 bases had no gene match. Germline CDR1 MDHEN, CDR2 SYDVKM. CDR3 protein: CASSLRQGLNTEAFF. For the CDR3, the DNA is TGTGCCAGCAGTTTGAGACAGGGTTTGAACACTGAAGCTTTCTTT.

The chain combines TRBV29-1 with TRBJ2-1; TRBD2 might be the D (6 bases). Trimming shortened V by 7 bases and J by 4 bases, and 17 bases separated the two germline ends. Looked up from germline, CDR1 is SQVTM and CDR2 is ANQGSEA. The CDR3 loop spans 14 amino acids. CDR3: CSATLTSTYNEQFF. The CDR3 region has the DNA TGCAGCGCTACCCTGACTAGTACTTACAATGAGCAGTTCTTC.

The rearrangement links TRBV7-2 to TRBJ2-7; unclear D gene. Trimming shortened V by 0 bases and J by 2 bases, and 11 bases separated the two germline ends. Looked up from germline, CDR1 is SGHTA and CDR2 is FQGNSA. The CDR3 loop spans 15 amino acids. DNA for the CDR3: TGTGCCAGCAGCTTAGCGGTTGCGAGCCCCTACGAGCAGTACTTC. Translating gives CASSLAVASPYEQYF.

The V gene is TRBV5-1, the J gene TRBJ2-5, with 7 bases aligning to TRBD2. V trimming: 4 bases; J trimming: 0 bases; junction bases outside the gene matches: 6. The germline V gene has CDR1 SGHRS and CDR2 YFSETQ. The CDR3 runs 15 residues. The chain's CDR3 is CASSLQTSDQETQYF. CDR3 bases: TGCGCCAGCAGCCTCCAAACTAGCGACCAAGAGACCCAGTACTTC.

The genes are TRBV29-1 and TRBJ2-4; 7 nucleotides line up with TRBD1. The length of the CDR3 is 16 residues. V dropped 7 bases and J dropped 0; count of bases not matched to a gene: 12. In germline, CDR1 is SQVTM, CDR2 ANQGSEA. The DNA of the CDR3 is TGCAGCGCTAAAAGACAGGGCTCACTAGCCAAAAACATTCAGTACTTC. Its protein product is CSAKRQGSLAKNIQYF.

The CDR3 here is CASSLADTGELFF. The CDR3 DNA reads as TGTGCCAGCAGCTTGGCCGACACCGGGGAGCTGTTTTTT. The V gene is TRBV5-6, the J gene TRBJ2-2; D not resolved. V lost 0 bases and J 3 bases, leaving 3 bases between the germline ends. This CDR3 comprises 13 residues. The germline V gene encodes CDR1 SGHDT and CDR2 YYEEEE. Based on the CDR3 plus reference TRBV5-6 and TRBJ2-2, the full variable domain is DAGVTQSPTHLIKTRGQQVTLRCSPKSGHDTVSWYQQALGQGPQFIFQYYEEEERQRGNFPDRFSGHQFPNYSSELNVNALLLGDSALYLCASSLADTGELFFGEGSRLTVL.

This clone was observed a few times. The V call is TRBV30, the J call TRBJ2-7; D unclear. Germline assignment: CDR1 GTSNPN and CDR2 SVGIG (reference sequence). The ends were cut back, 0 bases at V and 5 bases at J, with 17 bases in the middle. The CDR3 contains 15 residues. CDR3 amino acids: CAWSVPRRLRDEQYF. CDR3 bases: TGTGCCTGGAGTGTACCTAGGCGGCTAAGAGACGAGCAGTACTTC.

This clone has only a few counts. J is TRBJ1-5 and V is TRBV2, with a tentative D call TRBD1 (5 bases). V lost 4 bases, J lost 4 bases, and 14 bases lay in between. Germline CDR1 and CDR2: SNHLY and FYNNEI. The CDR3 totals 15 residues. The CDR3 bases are TGTGCCAGCAGTGGTCCCAGGGCTAATAATCAGCCCCAGCATTTT. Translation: CASSGPRANNQPQHF.

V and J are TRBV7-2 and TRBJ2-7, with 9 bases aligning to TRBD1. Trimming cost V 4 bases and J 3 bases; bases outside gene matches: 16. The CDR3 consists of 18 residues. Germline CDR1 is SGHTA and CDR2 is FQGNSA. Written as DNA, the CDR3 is TGTGCCAGCAGCTCTCGAAATCCTACCGGGACAGGGTACTACGAGCAGTACTTC. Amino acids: CASSSRNPTGTGYYEQYF.

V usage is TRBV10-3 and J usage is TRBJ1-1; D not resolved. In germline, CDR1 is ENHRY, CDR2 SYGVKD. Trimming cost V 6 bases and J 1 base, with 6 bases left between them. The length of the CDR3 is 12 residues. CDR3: CAISHQNTEAFF. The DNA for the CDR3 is TGTGCCATCAGCCATCAGAACACTGAAGCTTTCTTT.

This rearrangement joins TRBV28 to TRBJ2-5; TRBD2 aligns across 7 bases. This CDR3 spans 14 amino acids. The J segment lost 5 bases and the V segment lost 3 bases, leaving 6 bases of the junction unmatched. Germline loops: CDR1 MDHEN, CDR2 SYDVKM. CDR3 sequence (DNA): TGTGCCAGCAGTTTGGGTGGGGGGGTGGAGACCCAGTACTTC. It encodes CASSLGGGVETQYF.

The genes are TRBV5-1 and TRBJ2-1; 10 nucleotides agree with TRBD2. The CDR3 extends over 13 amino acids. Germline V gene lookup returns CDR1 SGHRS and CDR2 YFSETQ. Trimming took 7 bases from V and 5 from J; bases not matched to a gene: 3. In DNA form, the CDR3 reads TGCGCCAGCGGACTAGCGGTACACAATGAGCAGTTCTTC. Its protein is CASGLAVHNEQFF.

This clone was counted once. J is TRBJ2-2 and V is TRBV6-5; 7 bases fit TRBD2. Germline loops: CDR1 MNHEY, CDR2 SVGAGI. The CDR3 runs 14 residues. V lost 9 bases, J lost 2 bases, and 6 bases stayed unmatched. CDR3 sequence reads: CASTTSDNTGELFF. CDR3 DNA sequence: TGTGCCAGTACTACTAGCGATAACACCGGGGAGCTGTTTTTT.

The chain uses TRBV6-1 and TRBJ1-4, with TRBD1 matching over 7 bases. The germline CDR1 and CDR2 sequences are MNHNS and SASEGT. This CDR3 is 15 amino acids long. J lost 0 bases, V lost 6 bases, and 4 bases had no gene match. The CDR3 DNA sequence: TGTGCCAGCAGACTAGGGACAGCAACTAATGAAAAACTGTTTTTT. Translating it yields CASRLGTATNEKLFF.

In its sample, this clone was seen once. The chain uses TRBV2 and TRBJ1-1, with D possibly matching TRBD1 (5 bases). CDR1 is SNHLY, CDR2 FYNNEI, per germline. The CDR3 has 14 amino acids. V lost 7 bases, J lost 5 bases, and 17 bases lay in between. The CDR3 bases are TGTGCCAGCACTCTCGGGGAGGGGTGGACTGAAGCTTTCTTT. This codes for CASTLGEGWTEAFF.

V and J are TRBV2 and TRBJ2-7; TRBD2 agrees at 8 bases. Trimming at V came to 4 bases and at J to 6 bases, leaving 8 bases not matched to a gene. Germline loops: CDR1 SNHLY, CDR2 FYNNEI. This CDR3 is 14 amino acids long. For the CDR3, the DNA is TGTGCCAGCAGTGTACTAGCGGAGGGGACCGAGCAGTACTTC. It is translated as CASSVLAEGTEQYF.

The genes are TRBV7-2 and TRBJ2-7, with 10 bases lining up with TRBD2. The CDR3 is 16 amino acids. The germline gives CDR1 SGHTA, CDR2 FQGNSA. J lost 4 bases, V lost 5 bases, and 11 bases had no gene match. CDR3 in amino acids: CASSVSGGPKGYEQYF. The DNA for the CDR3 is TGTGCCAGCAGCGTTAGCGGGGGGCCCAAGGGGTACGAGCAGTACTTC. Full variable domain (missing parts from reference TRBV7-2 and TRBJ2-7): GAGVSQSPSNKVTEKGKDVELRCDPISGHTALYWYRQSLGQGLEFLIYFQGNSAPDKSGLPSDRFSAERTGGSVSTLTIQRTQQEDSAVYLCASSVSGGPKGYEQYFGPGTRLTVT.

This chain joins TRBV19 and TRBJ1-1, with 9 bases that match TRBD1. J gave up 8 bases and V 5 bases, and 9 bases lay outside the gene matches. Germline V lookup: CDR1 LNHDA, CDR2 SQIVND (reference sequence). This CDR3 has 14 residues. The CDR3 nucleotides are TGTGCCAGTAGTGTCCCAGGGACAGGGAAAGAAGCTTTCTTT. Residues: CASSVPGTGKEAFF.

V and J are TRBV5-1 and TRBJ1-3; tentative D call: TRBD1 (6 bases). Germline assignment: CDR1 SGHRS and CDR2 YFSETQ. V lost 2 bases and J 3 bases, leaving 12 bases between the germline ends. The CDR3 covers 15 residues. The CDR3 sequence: CASSFTGRIGNTIYF. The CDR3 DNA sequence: TGCGCCAGCAGCTTTACAGGGAGAATTGGAAACACCATATATTTT.

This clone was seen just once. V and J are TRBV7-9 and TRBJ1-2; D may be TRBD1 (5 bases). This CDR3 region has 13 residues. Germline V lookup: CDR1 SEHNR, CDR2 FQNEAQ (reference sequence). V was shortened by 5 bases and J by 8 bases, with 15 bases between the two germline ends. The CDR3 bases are TGTGCCAGCAGCCAGGGTGGCCAGGAGGGCTACACCTTC. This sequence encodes CASSQGGQEGYTF. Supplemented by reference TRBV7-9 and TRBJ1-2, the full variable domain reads DTGVSQNPRHKITKRGQNVTFRCDPISEHNRLYWYRQTLGQGPEFLTYFQNEAQLEKSRLLSDRFSAERPKGSFSTLEIQRTEQGDSAMYLCASSQGGQEGYTFGSGTRLTVV.

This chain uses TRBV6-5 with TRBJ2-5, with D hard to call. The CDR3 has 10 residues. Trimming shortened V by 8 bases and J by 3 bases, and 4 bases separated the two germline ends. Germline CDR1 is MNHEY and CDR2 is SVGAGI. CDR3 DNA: TGTGCCAGCCGGGAAGAGACCCAGTACTTC. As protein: CASREETQYF.